This TCR beta chain was obtained from a study of blood T cells in healthy people across ages. General study findings and limits: Naive T cell percentage and TCR beta diversity correlated strongly.

Per individual sample, total RNA of at least 5 micrograms was extracted. Alongside a J-beta primer mix, a sample-barcoded 5' primer served in a second PCR lasting roughly 6 to 11 cycles. TCRdb re-derived calls from the 5' RACE reads in MiXCR, one entry per CDR3 protein. The sample lists over 950,000 distinct CDR3 sequences; about 51% were seen once. For this clonotype: Antigen unknown.

Germline V gene data show CDR1 as LGHNA and CDR2 as YNFKEQ. This CDR3 is 16 amino acids long. This chain connects TRBV4-2 to TRBJ2-4; TRBD1 might be the D (5 bases). The J call may be in error: the DNA end matches TRBJ2-7 better. This receptor was obtained from a woman aged 60 to 75 in good health. Sequencing was carried out using blood. The CDR3 protein is CASSPGGAEHFYEQYF. In DNA form, the CDR3 reads TGTGCCAGCAGCCCAGGTGGGGCAGAACACTTCTACGAGCAGTACTTC.